These T cell receptor beta chains were read from a single sample in a study of blood T cells in healthy people across ages. TCRdb passed the 5' RACE reads through MiXCR, listing each CDR3 protein once. The data show 780,000 or so distinct CDR3 sequences, about 61% seen once. The sequencing sample was made of blood. These receptors were obtained from a man aged 40-49 years in good health. Each CDR3 is given with its conserved first and last residue. D genes are given only for firm matches.

d_call | v_call | cdr3_aa
. | TRBV6-2/TRBV6-3 | CASTIPPYEQYF
TRBD2 | TRBV4-1 | CASRSPGTTRTDTQYF
TRBD1 | TRBV10-3 | CAIRSEARGSEQYF
. | TRBV3-1 | CASSQEPNYGYTF
. | TRBV20-1 | CSARVGVGGGQPQHF
. | TRBV3-1 | CASSHRGELFF
. | TRBV12-5 | CASGTGLGGEKLFF
. | TRBV27 | CASSLRSQPSRDTQYF
TRBD1 | TRBV15 | CATSRGYRGTNTEAFF
. | TRBV4-2 | CASSQEGGGNSPLHF
TRBD2 | TRBV6-2/TRBV6-3 | CASRRGGSAGSNQFF
. | TRBV24-1 | CATRDSAKNIQYF
TRBD1 | TRBV6-5 | CASSYSRTGAVVETQYF
TRBD2 | TRBV6-1 | CASRTSGHYEQYF
. | TRBV15 | CATSRRRGSNTGELFF
TRBD1 | TRBV13 | CASRPRQGMGTEAFF
. | TRBV6-5 | CASSYSRSRFLNTGELFF
. | TRBV29-1 | CSGGNVREQFF
. | TRBV6-4 | CASSDPRDRNYGYTF
TRBD1 | TRBV28 | CASRDRLLSSQTQYF
. | TRBV2 | CASSPPGPQGAQYF
TRBD1 | TRBV10-3 | CAISESQGQDRTDTQYF
. | TRBV7-2 | CASSLGGGNQPQHF
TRBD1 | TRBV5-1 | CASSRDRAPPQYF
. | TRBV12-5 | CASGFLTGEQYF
. | TRBV7-3 | CASSASITSIETQYF
. | TRBV7-3 | CASSLTGTLNGYTF
TRBD1 | TRBV9 | CASSTRDRIYNEQFF
. | TRBV20-1 | CSAGPPGANVLTF
TRBD1 | TRBV28 | CASSSGTVLTKNIQYF
. | TRBV29-1 | CSVESRDRYNEQFF
. | TRBV10-3 | CAISGAGSYEQYF
. | TRBV30 | CAWSVTRYSNQPQHF
. | TRBV10-2 | CVTASGFDNEQFF
TRBD2 | TRBV20-1 | CSARSGPGGLGNEQFF
TRBD2 | TRBV20-1 | CSAPPAGVVETQYF
TRBD2 | TRBV27 | CASRALAGDSYEQYF
. | TRBV12-3/TRBV12-4 | CASSSNQGYEQYF
. | TRBV6-1 | CASSGERDQPQHF
TRBD1 | TRBV29-1 | CSVKGGAGAGELFF
TRBD1 | TRBV6-1 | CASSGGTGRVSGANVLTF
TRBD1 | TRBV29-1 | CSVYRGIDTQYF